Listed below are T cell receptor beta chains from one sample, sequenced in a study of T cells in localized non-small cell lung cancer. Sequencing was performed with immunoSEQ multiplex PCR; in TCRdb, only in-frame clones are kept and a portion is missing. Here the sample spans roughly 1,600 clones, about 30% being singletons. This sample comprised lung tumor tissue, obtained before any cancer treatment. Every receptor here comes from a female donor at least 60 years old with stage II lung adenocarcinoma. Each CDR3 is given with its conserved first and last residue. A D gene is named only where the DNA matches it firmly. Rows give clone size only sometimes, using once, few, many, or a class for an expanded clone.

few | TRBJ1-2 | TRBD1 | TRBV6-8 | TGTGCCATCAGGGGGATTCCCGGCGCACTTACCTATGGCTACACCTTC | CAIRGIPGALTYGYTF
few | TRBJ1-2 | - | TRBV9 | TGTGCCAGCAGTTCCCGGCGGCGTGGGCAGGCGCCCGGACTAACCTTC | CASSSRRRGQAPGLTF
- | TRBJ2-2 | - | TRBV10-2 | TGCGCCAGCAGTGAGGTCAGGGCGGGCACCGGGGAGCTGTTTTTT | CASSEVRAGTGELFF
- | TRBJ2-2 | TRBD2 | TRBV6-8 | TGTGCCAGCAGTGCGCAAGCGGGGGCGAACACCGGGGAGCTGTTTTTT | CASSAQAGANTGELFF
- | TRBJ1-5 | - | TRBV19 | TGTGCCAGTAGTATAGACCCCCAACTTGGACAGCCCCAGCATTTT | CASSIDPQLGQPQHF
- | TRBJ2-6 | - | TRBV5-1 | TGCGCCAGCAGCTCCCAGCCCCTGGGGCTTTCCGGGGCCAACGTCCTGACTTTC | CASSSQPLGLSGANVLTF
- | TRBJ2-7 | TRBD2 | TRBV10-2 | TGCGCCAGCAGTCGACTAGCGGGAGTCTACGAGCAGTACTTC | CASSRLAGVYEQYF
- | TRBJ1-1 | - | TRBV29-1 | TGCAGCGTTGAAGACACTCAGGAAGGTAAGGCTTTCTTT | CSVEDTQEGKAFF
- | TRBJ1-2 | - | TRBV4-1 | TGCGCCAGCAGCCAAGATGTCCAGTATGGCTACACCTTC | CASSQDVQYGYTF
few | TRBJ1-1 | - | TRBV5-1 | TGCGCCAGCAAGGAGGGAGGAACATCTTACACTGAAGCTTTCTTT | CASKEGGTSYTEAFF